Listed below are T cell receptor beta chains from one sample, sequenced in a study of cytomegalovirus exposure and HLA in healthy donors. The assay was immunoSEQ multiplex PCR, and TCRdb's table has in-frame clones only and misses some. This table holds more than 85,000 clones, about 90% found once. Source material: PBMCs. Receptors were obtained from a woman younger than 35 in good health and CMV-seronegative. Both conserved end residues are part of each CDR3. D genes are given only for firm matches. Only some rows state a clone size, as once, few, many or a class for expanded clones.

j_gene: TRBJ2-7; v_gene: TRBV28; abundance: -; d_gene: TRBD1; CDR3nt: TGTGCCAGCAATCCCGCTAGCCAGGGGGCGCGAGAGCAGTACTTC; CDR3aa: CASNPASQGAREQYF
j_gene: TRBJ2-3; v_gene: TRBV4-1; abundance: -; d_gene: TRBD2; CDR3nt: TGCGCCAGCAGCCAACCCGGGACTAGTAGGCATGATACGCAGTATTTT; CDR3aa: CASSQPGTSRHDTQYF
j_gene: TRBJ2-7; v_gene: TRBV4-3; abundance: -; d_gene: -; CDR3nt: TGCGCCAGCAGCCACCTAGGTTACGAGCAGTACTTC; CDR3aa: CASSHLGYEQYF
j_gene: TRBJ2-7; v_gene: TRBV7-7; abundance: -; d_gene: TRBD2; CDR3nt: TGTGCCAGCAGCTTAGAAGCGGGATACGAGCAGTACTTC; CDR3aa: CASSLEAGYEQYF
j_gene: TRBJ1-5; v_gene: TRBV5-5; abundance: -; d_gene: -; CDR3nt: TGTGCCAGCAGCCCCGGGGGGGTGACTCAGCCCCAGCATTTT; CDR3aa: CASSPGGVTQPQHF
j_gene: TRBJ2-1; v_gene: TRBV11-3; abundance: -; d_gene: TRBD2; CDR3nt: TGTGCCAGCAGCGACTTCCGGGGGGGTCCGTTCTTC; CDR3aa: CASSDFRGGPFF
j_gene: TRBJ2-2; v_gene: TRBV7-7; abundance: few; d_gene: -; CDR3nt: TGTGCCAGCAGCCCGAGGACTACCTCGCGGGAGCTGTTTTTT; CDR3aa: CASSPRTTSRELFF
j_gene: TRBJ2-2; v_gene: TRBV7-9; abundance: -; d_gene: TRBD1; CDR3nt: TGTGCCAGCAGCTTATTTGCCCTCGGGACAGCGAACACCGGGGAGCTGTTTTTT; CDR3aa: CASSLFALGTANTGELFF
j_gene: TRBJ2-7; v_gene: TRBV6-1; abundance: -; d_gene: -; CDR3nt: TGTGCCAGCACCCTGGGCGAGAGCTACGAGCAGTACTTC; CDR3aa: CASTLGESYEQYF
j_gene: TRBJ2-7; v_gene: TRBV7-8; abundance: once; d_gene: -; CDR3nt: TGTGCCAGCAGCTTCGATCCTAGCGAGCAGTACTTC; CDR3aa: CASSFDPSEQYF
j_gene: TRBJ1-2; v_gene: TRBV19; abundance: -; d_gene: -; CDR3nt: TGTGCCACCGAATCGGACCCCCGAGGAGGCTATCCCTACACCTTC; CDR3aa: CATESDPRGGYPYTF
j_gene: TRBJ1-2; v_gene: TRBV6-5; abundance: -; d_gene: -; CDR3nt: TGTGCCAGCAGTTACGGGCCAGGTCCAACTAACTATGGCTACACCTTC; CDR3aa: CASSYGPGPTNYGYTF
j_gene: TRBJ2-7; v_gene: TRBV6-1; abundance: -; d_gene: TRBD1; CDR3nt: TGTGCCAGCAGTGTAACCGGGACAGGGGTCGAGCAGTACTTC; CDR3aa: CASSVTGTGVEQYF
j_gene: TRBJ2-2; v_gene: TRBV6-4; abundance: few; d_gene: TRBD1; CDR3nt: TGTGCCAGCAGGATGGGACAGGGGGCCGCCGGGGAGCTGTTTTTT; CDR3aa: CASRMGQGAAGELFF
j_gene: TRBJ2-1; v_gene: TRBV6-7; abundance: -; d_gene: -; CDR3nt: TGTGCCAGCAGAAGTAAGAGCTCCTACAATGAGCAGTTCTTC; CDR3aa: CASRSKSSYNEQFF
j_gene: TRBJ2-7; v_gene: TRBV2; abundance: -; d_gene: -; CDR3nt: TGTGCCAGCTTAGCAGGGACCTACGAGCAGTACTTC; CDR3aa: CASLAGTYEQYF
j_gene: TRBJ2-2; v_gene: TRBV28; abundance: once; d_gene: TRBD2; CDR3nt: TGTGCCAGCAAGCGCCGCACGCAGACTAGCGGAGTCCGTAACACCGGGGAGCTGTTTTTT; CDR3aa: CASKRRTQTSGVRNTGELFF
j_gene: TRBJ2-5; v_gene: TRBV11-3; abundance: -; d_gene: -; CDR3nt: TGTGCCAGCAGCTTAGGGCCGAATCAAGAGACCCAGTACTTC; CDR3aa: CASSLGPNQETQYF
j_gene: TRBJ2-7; v_gene: TRBV7-9; abundance: -; d_gene: -; CDR3nt: TGTGCCAGCAGCTTAGCGGGAGGACCCCTTAACGAGCAGTACTTC; CDR3aa: CASSLAGGPLNEQYF
j_gene: TRBJ2-2; v_gene: TRBV7-3; abundance: -; d_gene: -; CDR3nt: TGTGCCAGCAGCTTATATATCGGGGAGCTGTTTTTT; CDR3aa: CASSLYIGELFF
j_gene: TRBJ1-1; v_gene: TRBV11-3; abundance: -; d_gene: -; CDR3nt: TGTGCCAGCAGCTCAGACGGGGACTACTCACTGAACACTGAAGCTTTCTTT; CDR3aa: CASSSDGDYSLNTEAFF
j_gene: TRBJ2-1; v_gene: TRBV4-3; abundance: once; d_gene: TRBD2; CDR3nt: TGCGCCAGCAGCCAGGCTAGCGGAGCTTACAATGAGCAGTTCTTC; CDR3aa: CASSQASGAYNEQFF
j_gene: TRBJ2-5; v_gene: TRBV10-3; abundance: -; d_gene: -; CDR3nt: TGTGCCATCAGCCGACACGCCCCTGACACGGGGGAGACCCAGTACTTC; CDR3aa: CAISRHAPDTGETQYF
j_gene: TRBJ2-3; v_gene: TRBV30; abundance: -; d_gene: -; CDR3nt: TGTGCCTGGAGTGTTCAGGGGGGACCAGATACGCAGTATTTT; CDR3aa: CAWSVQGGPDTQYF
j_gene: TRBJ2-7; v_gene: TRBV6-6; abundance: -; d_gene: -; CDR3nt: TGTGCCAGCAGCTCCAACCGGGAGCGTTACGAGCAGTACTTC; CDR3aa: CASSSNRERYEQYF
j_gene: TRBJ2-7; v_gene: TRBV9; abundance: -; d_gene: -; CDR3nt: TGTGCCAGCAGCGTAGGAGGTTCCGGCTACGAGCAGTACTTC; CDR3aa: CASSVGGSGYEQYF
j_gene: TRBJ2-1; v_gene: TRBV7-6; abundance: -; d_gene: -; CDR3nt: TGTGCCAGCAGCTTAGGGCAGGTAGGGGCCAATGAGCAGTTCTTC; CDR3aa: CASSLGQVGANEQFF
j_gene: TRBJ2-2; v_gene: TRBV11-2; abundance: -; d_gene: -; CDR3nt: TGTGCCAGCAGCCTTATTAGAATCTCCGGGGAGCTGTTTTTT; CDR3aa: CASSLIRISGELFF
j_gene: TRBJ2-2; v_gene: TRBV6-1; abundance: -; d_gene: -; CDR3nt: TGTGCCAGCAGTGAAGCGCCACTCTCCGGGGAGCTGTTTTTT; CDR3aa: CASSEAPLSGELFF
j_gene: TRBJ2-3; v_gene: TRBV15; abundance: -; d_gene: -; CDR3nt: TGTGCCACCAGCAGAGAGAGAGATACGCAGTATTTT; CDR3aa: CATSRERDTQYF
j_gene: TRBJ1-3; v_gene: TRBV6-5; abundance: -; d_gene: -; CDR3nt: TGTGCCAGCAGTTACTCGAGGGACTCTGGAGACACCATATATTTT; CDR3aa: CASSYSRDSGDTIYF
j_gene: TRBJ2-5; v_gene: TRBV7-8; abundance: -; d_gene: -; CDR3nt: TGTGCCAGCAGCAATATGTGGAGGGAGACCCAGTACTTC; CDR3aa: CASSNMWRETQYF
j_gene: TRBJ2-3; v_gene: TRBV30; abundance: -; d_gene: TRBD2; CDR3nt: TGTGCCTGGAGTGCTGGACTAGATAGCACAGATACGCAGTATTTT; CDR3aa: CAWSAGLDSTDTQYF
j_gene: TRBJ2-1; v_gene: TRBV27; abundance: -; d_gene: -; CDR3nt: TGTGCCAGCAGTTTGGGAGCGGGTAGCGACTGGTCCAATGAGCAGTTCTTC; CDR3aa: CASSLGAGSDWSNEQFF
j_gene: TRBJ2-2; v_gene: TRBV4-3; abundance: -; d_gene: TRBD2; CDR3nt: TGCGCCAGCAGCGAACTAGCGGGGGTGGTGGGAGGCACCGGGGAGCTGTTTTTT; CDR3aa: CASSELAGVVGGTGELFF
j_gene: TRBJ1-2; v_gene: TRBV11-3; abundance: -; d_gene: -; CDR3nt: TGTGCCAGCAGCTTAGTAAAGCAGGGAGGGGCTTACGGCTACACCTTC; CDR3aa: CASSLVKQGGAYGYTF
j_gene: TRBJ2-7; v_gene: TRBV27; abundance: -; d_gene: -; CDR3nt: TGTGCCACCCAGGGAGGCGCGGGCGAGCAGTACTTC; CDR3aa: CATQGGAGEQYF
j_gene: TRBJ2-1; v_gene: TRBV28; abundance: -; d_gene: -; CDR3nt: TGTGCCAGCAGTTTATGGAGTCTCACCCCCTCCCTTGAGCAGTTCTTC; CDR3aa: CASSLWSLTPSLEQFF
j_gene: TRBJ2-5; v_gene: TRBV2; abundance: -; d_gene: TRBD2; CDR3nt: TGTGCCAGCAGTTCTAATAGCGGGGGTGCGGAGACCCAGTACTTC; CDR3aa: CASSSNSGGAETQYF
j_gene: TRBJ2-3; v_gene: TRBV30; abundance: -; d_gene: TRBD1; CDR3nt: TGTGCCTGGAGTGCCGGGACAGGGGGGCCAGATACGCAGTATTTT; CDR3aa: CAWSAGTGGPDTQYF
j_gene: TRBJ1-1; v_gene: TRBV4-1; abundance: -; d_gene: -; CDR3nt: TGCGCCAGCAGCCAAGATCCCTCGGGCACTGAAGCTTTCTTT; CDR3aa: CASSQDPSGTEAFF
j_gene: TRBJ1-4; v_gene: TRBV15; abundance: -; d_gene: -; CDR3nt: TGTGCCACCGCAGGGAGGGGGGGTGAAAAACTGTTTTTT; CDR3aa: CATAGRGGEKLFF